Following are 18 T cell receptor beta chains from one sample sequenced in a study of T cell responses to AZD1222 COVID-19 vaccine listed by TCRdb under 2021. The time point label of this sample denotes: baseline before first vaccination. Libraries were prepared through the immunoSEQ multiplex PCR assay. This immuneACCESS table, as held by TCRdb, lists in-frame sequences with V and J called but not all clones. Of the missing ones, under half trace to an unresolved V gene in checked studies; the others have no known cause. For this sample there are some 130,000 clones; under 95% appear just once. About 3.1% of the sample comes from the top ten. This material consisted of peripheral blood, taken on day 0 of AZD1222 vaccination. All receptors derive from an adult in good health.

The V call is TRBV3-1 (or the pseudogene TRBV3-2), the J call TRBJ2-7; 9 positions agree with TRBD2. The germline V gene has CDR1 LGHDT and CDR2 YNNKEL (reference sequence). J lost 0 bases, V lost 4 bases, and 10 bases had no gene match. This CDR3 has 17 residues. The DNA for the CDR3 is TGTGCCAGCAGCCCTAGTGCTAGCGGGATGATCTCCTACGAGCAGTACTTC. It translates to CASSPSASGMISYEQYF.

The chain is built from TRBV10-3 and TRBJ1-1; possibly TRBD1 for D (6 bases). Trimming took 4 bases from V and 7 from J, leaving 10 bases between them. CDR1 ENHRY and CDR2 SYGVKD come from the germline V gene. The CDR3 runs to 12 residues. CDR3: CAISGVDSEAFF. The CDR3 nucleotides are TGTGCCATCAGTGGGGTGGACAGTGAAGCTTTCTTT.

The chain recombines TRBV7-9 with TRBJ2-1; TRBD2 matches 10 bases. There are 15 residues in the CDR3. CDR1 is SEHNR and CDR2 is FQNEAQ in the germline V gene (reference sequence). V shed 4 bases, J shed 4 bases, and the junction held 4 bases outside the gene matches. The CDR3 coding sequence is TGTGCCAGCAGCTCTAGCGGGGGAGGTTACAATGAGCAGTTCTTC. This encodes CASSSSGGGYNEQFF.

The sample holds one count of this clone. The genes are TRBV24-1 and TRBJ2-7; D is undetermined. From germline, CDR1 is KGHDR and CDR2 SFDVKD. The CDR3 is 12 residues long. V was cut by 3 bases and J by 6 bases, with 8 bases left in between. The CDR3 sequence: CATSDRFSEQYF. CDR3 bases: TGTGCCACCAGTGATCGGTTCTCCGAGCAGTACTTC.

This chain links TRBV9 with TRBJ2-1, with 10 bases fitting TRBD2. Trimming cost V 2 bases and J 7 bases; bases outside gene matches: 6. CDR1 SGDLS and CDR2 YYNGEE come from the germline V gene. The CDR3 contains 15 residues. DNA for the CDR3: TGTGCCAGCAGCGTTAAGGGACTAGCGTTTAATGAGCAGTTCTTC. Amino acid sequence: CASSVKGLAFNEQFF.

The genes are TRBV7-8 and TRBJ2-3, with TRBD2 matching 16 bases. CDR3 length equals 21 residues. CDR1 is SGHVS, CDR2 FQNEAQ, per germline. The V and J ends lost 2 bases and 6 bases, in that order; junction bases with no gene match: 17. CDR3 amino acids: CASSLMSVLGLAGGPMDTQYF. The DNA of the CDR3 is TGTGCCAGCAGCTTAATGTCGGTTCTGGGACTAGCGGGAGGGCCTATGGATACGCAGTATTTT.

The V call is TRBV19, the J call TRBJ1-1; a possible D gene is TRBD1 (6 bases). Trimming removed 4 bases from V and 0 bases from J, with 12 bases in between. The germline V gene has CDR1 LNHDA and CDR2 SQIVND (reference sequence). The CDR3 length is 15 residues. The CDR3 here is CASSRFDRMNTEAFF. Here the CDR3 DNA reads TGTGCCAGTAGTAGATTTGACAGGATGAACACTGAAGCTTTCTTT.

This chain uses TRBV5-1 with TRBJ1-4; TRBD1 matches 10 bases. V lost 4 bases, J lost 9 bases, and 3 bases stayed unmatched. The CDR3 consists of 13 residues. Germline V gene sequence: CDR1 SGHRS, CDR2 YFSETQ. DNA of the CDR3: TGCGCCAGCAGCCAGGGACAGGGGCAAAAACTGTTTTTT. It is translated as CASSQGQGQKLFF.

This chain joins TRBV7-9 and TRBJ1-1; tentative D call: TRBD1 (6 bases). The CDR3 spans 15 residues. V lost 6 bases to trimming and J lost 0 bases, with 14 bases between them. Germline CDR1 reads SEHNR; CDR2 reads FQNEAQ (reference sequence). The CDR3 region is CASSPSGTLNTEAFF. Written as DNA, the CDR3 is TGTGCCAGCAGTCCCTCCGGGACACTGAACACTGAAGCTTTCTTT.

The genes are TRBV29-1 and TRBJ2-7, with a weak D call TRBD1 (5 bases). Per the germline V gene, CDR1 is SQVTM and CDR2 is ANQGSEA. The CDR3 extends over 11 amino acids. V was trimmed by 6 bases and J by 7 bases, leaving 13 bases between them. The CDR3: CSVQGFREQYF. In DNA form, the CDR3 reads TGCAGCGTGCAGGGTTTCCGGGAGCAGTACTTC.

The genes are TRBV15 and TRBJ1-1; 7 nucleotides agree with TRBD1. Germline trimming cut 6 bases from V and 0 bases from J; bases unmatched to any gene: 4. CDR3 length: 14 amino acids. Germline V lookup: CDR1 LNHNV, CDR2 YYDKDF (reference sequence). Here the CDR3 reads CATSVRGMNTEAFF. The CDR3 bases are TGTGCCACCAGTGTCAGGGGGATGAACACTGAAGCTTTCTTT.

V is TRBV7-8 and J is TRBJ2-1; 8 positions agree with TRBD2. The CDR3 length is 12 residues. The J segment lost 10 bases and the V segment lost 5 bases, leaving 4 bases of the junction unmatched. From germline, CDR1 is SGHVS and CDR2 FQNEAQ. The CDR3 loop reads CASSGLADEQFF. As DNA, the CDR3 is TGTGCCAGCAGCGGACTAGCTGACGAGCAGTTCTTC.

The V call is TRBV5-1, the J call TRBJ1-2; D uncertain. Trimming cost V 4 bases and J 2 bases, with 6 bases left between them. The CDR3 length is 12 residues. Germline CDR1 and CDR2: SGHRS and YFSETQ. In nucleotides, the CDR3 is TGCGCCAGCAGCCTCGACAACTATGGCTACACCTTC. It specifies CASSLDNYGYTF.

Remarks on this clone: At one boundary the junction diverges from the germline segment, which might be a read error. This chain connects TRBV2 to TRBJ2-1, with unresolved D. Germline-derived CDR1 and CDR2 are SNHLY and FYNNEI. CDR3 length: 15 amino acids. CDR3 loop: CASSDLGLSYNEQFF. CDR3 nucleotides: TGTGCCAGCAGTGACCTGGGCCTCTCCTACAATGAACAGTTCTTC.

The rearrangement uses TRBV3-1 (or the pseudogene TRBV3-2) and TRBJ2-2; D unresolved. With 3 bases removed from V and 6 bases from J, the gap between germline ends came to 17 bases. This CDR3 comprises 16 residues. Germline V gene lookup returns CDR1 LGHDT and CDR2 YNNKEL (reference sequence). The CDR3 sequence: CASSHGVLRAAGELFF. The CDR3, as DNA: TGTGCCAGCAGCCATGGAGTCCTTCGAGCCGCCGGGGAGCTGTTTTTT.

The V call is TRBV28, the J call TRBJ2-3; D unclear. Germline lookup yields CDR1 MDHEN and CDR2 SYDVKM. Trimming removed 10 bases at V and 0 bases at J, with 11 bases between. The CDR3 consists of 13 residues. The CDR3 DNA reads TGTGCCACGACAAGACCTAGCACAGATACGCAGTATTTT. Protein: CATTRPSTDTQYF.

The chain has TRBV24-1 and TRBJ1-6; possible D gene TRBD1, 6 bases. Germline V gives CDR1 KGHDR, CDR2 SFDVKD. The CDR3 spans 18 residues. The V gene lost 1 base and the J gene lost 4 bases, with 16 bases spanning the gap. The CDR3 sequence: CATSDFGGHIRYNSPLHF. CDR3 DNA sequence: TGTGCCACCAGTGATTTTGGGGGACACATCCGATATAATTCACCCCTCCACTTT.

This rearrangement joins TRBV19 to TRBJ1-1, with TRBD1 matching 7 bases. The CDR3 has 15 amino acids. With V trimmed by 4 bases and J by 1 base, 6 bases remained unmatched. Germline loops: CDR1 LNHDA, CDR2 SQIVND (reference sequence). DNA of the CDR3: TGTGCCAGTAGTACCCCCCGGACAGGGAACACTGAAGCTTTCTTT. This encodes CASSTPRTGNTEAFF.